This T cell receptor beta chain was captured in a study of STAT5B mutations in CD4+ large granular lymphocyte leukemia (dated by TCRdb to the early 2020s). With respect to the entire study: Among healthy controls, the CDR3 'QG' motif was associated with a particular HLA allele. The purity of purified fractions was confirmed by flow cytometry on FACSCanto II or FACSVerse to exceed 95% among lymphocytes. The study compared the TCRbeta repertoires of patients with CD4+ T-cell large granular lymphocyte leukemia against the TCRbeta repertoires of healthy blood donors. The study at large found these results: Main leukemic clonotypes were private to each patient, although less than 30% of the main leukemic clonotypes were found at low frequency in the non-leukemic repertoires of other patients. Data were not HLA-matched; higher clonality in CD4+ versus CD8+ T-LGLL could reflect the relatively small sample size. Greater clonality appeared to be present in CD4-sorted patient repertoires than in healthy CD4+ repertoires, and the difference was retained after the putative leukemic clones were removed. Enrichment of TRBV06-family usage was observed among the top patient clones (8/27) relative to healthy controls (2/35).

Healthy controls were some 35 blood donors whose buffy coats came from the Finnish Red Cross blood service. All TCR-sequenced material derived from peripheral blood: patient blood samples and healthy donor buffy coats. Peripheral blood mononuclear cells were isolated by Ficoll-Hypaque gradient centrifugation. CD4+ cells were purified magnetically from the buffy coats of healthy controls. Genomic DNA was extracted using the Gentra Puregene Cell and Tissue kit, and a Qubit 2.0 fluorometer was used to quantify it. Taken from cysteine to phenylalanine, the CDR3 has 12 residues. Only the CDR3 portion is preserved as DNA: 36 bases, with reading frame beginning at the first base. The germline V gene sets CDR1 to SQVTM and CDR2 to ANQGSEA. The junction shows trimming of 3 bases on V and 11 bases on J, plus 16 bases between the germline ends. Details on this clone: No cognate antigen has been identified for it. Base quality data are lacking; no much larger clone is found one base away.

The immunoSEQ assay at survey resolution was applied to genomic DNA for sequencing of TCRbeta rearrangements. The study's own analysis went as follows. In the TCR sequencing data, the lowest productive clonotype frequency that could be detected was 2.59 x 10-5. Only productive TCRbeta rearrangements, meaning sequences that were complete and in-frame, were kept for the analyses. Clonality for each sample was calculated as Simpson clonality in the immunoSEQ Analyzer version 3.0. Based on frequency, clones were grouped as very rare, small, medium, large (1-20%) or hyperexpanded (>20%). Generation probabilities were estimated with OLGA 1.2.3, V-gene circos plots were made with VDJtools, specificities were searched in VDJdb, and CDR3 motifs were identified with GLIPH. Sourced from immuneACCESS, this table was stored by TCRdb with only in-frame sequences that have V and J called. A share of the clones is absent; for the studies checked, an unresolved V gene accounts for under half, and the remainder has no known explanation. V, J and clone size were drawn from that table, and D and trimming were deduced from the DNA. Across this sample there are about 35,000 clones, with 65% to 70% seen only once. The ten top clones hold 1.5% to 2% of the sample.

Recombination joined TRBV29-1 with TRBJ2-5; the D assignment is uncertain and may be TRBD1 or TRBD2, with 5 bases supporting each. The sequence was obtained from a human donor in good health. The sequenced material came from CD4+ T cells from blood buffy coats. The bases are TGCAGCGTTGAGTTTACAGGTCGCGGGCAGTACTTC. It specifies CSVEFTGRGQYF.